This T cell receptor (beta chain) was profiled in a study of naive and memory T cell subsets. CDR1 is SQVTM and CDR2 is ANQGSEA in the germline V gene. Unmatched junction bases numbered 3, after V lost 3 bases and J lost 0 bases. The CDR3 totals 14 residues. An equimolar mix of two oligonucleotides served as the beta constant-region primer for TRBC1 and TRBC2. Nested alpha and beta constant-region primers with the SP2 primer drove four PCR rounds on ligated cDNA. A single record per CDR3 protein comes from TCRdb applying MiXCR to the UMI-ligation and nested PCR reads. The sample carries more than 120,000 distinct CDR3 sequences, under 25% recorded once. Comment on this clonotype: Antigen unknown.

Points from the study as a whole: Especially in CD8 cells, naive repertoires contained a few larger clonotypes, possibly CD45RA-re-expressing memory cells.

The sample was naive CD8+ T cells from blood. J is TRBJ2-7 and V is TRBV29-1; 9 bases agree with TRBD1. The receptor comes from a human donor in good health. CDR3 in DNA: TGCAGCGTTGAGGGGACAGGGAACTCCTACGAGCAGTACTTC. Translation: CSVEGTGNSYEQYF.